What follows is one T cell receptor (beta chain) and its context. The data were obtained in a study of blood T cell repertoires in COVID-19. For the study at large: In each case, the material was cDNA or gDNA derived from T cells, B-cell-depleted T cells, or PBMCs.

The CDR3 is made up of 15 amino acids. The V segment lost 7 bases and the J segment 4 bases; nucleotides outside the gene matches: 10. Germline V lookup: CDR1 LNHDA, CDR2 SQIVND (reference sequence). Original processing notes: Reference gene primer amplification gave estimated nucleated cell counts. Some clones are missing from TCRdb's copy, which holds only in-frame ones; the method was immunoSEQ multiplex PCR. The DNA was the basis for D and trimming; V, J and clone size are from that table. The table lists 61,000 or so clones, about four fifths of them singletons. The material sequenced was peripheral blood. V and J are TRBV19 and TRBJ2-1; TRBD2 matches 7 bases. This receptor was obtained from a woman older than 75 with acute or convalescent COVID-19. CDR3 DNA: TGTGCCAGTAACCAAGGGCTAGCGGAGTACAATGAGCAGTTCTTC. This translates into CASNQGLAEYNEQFF. Variable domain in full (rest from reference TRBV19 and TRBJ2-1): DGGITQSPKYLFRKEGQNVTLSCEQNLNHDAMYWYRQDPGQGLRLIYYSQIVNDFQKGDIAEGYSVSREKKESFPLTVTSAQKNPTAFYLCASNQGLAEYNEQFFGPGTRLTVL.